The 18 T cell receptor beta chains presented below share a single source sample, sequenced in a study of healthy donors' naive CD4 and CD8 T cells. Each TCR library used around 0.5 ug of total RNA and a linear amplification protocol. Via MiXCR, TCRdb re-called the reads, giving one row per CDR3 protein. The repertoire holds roughly 200,000 distinct CDR3 sequences, with over 60% as singletons. Sequenced material: naive CD4+ and CD8+ T cells sorted from blood, pooled from several donors. These receptors were taken from a pool of human donors in good health; the sample pools cells from several healthy donors.

The V gene is TRBV6-2 or TRBV6-3, the J gene TRBJ2-5; D gene unclear. There are 17 residues in the CDR3. Trimming took off 4 bases at V and 5 bases at J, with 23 bases between the two ends. Germline V CDR1 and CDR2: MNHEY, SVGEGT. CDR3 nucleotide sequence: TGTGCCAGCAGTTCCTATTGGCCCCTGGACGACTGGGAGACCCAGTACTTC. Its translation is CASSSYWPLDDWETQYF.

CDR3 coding DNA: TGCAGCGTTGGGACAAGCCGCACTGAAGCTTTCTTT. Protein sequence: CSVGTSRTEAFF. The V gene is TRBV29-1, the J gene TRBJ1-1; possibly TRBD1 for D (5 bases). V was clipped by 4 bases and J by 4 bases, with 10 bases between them. The length of the CDR3 is 12 residues. The V gene's germline CDR1 is SQVTM and CDR2 ANQGSEA.

The V and J genes are TRBV20-1 and TRBJ2-2, with 14 bases aligning to TRBD2. V lost 6 bases and J lost 6; bases outside the gene matches: 9. Germline V gene lookup returns CDR1 DFQATT and CDR2 SNEGSKA (reference sequence). CDR3 length: 16 residues. CDR3 sequence reads: CSAPGTSGRSAGELFF. The CDR3 nucleotides are TGCAGTGCACCCGGGACTAGCGGGAGAAGCGCCGGGGAGCTGTTTTTT.

The chain recombines TRBV18 with TRBJ1-1; no clear D. This CDR3 is built from 11 residues. From germline, CDR1 is KGHSH and CDR2 LQKENI. The V and J ends lost 4 bases and 6 bases respectively, with 6 bases between them. The CDR3 loop is CASSRQSEAFF. The CDR3 nucleotides read TGTGCCAGCTCACGGCAATCTGAAGCTTTCTTT.

The chain carries TRBV5-5 and TRBJ2-7; a weak D match, TRBD1 (7 bases). This CDR3 region has 15 residues. V lost 0 bases and J lost 5, with 15 bases in between. The V gene's germline CDR1 is SGHKS and CDR2 YYEKEE (reference sequence). As DNA, the CDR3 is TGTGCCAGCAGCTTGGTGGCAGGGGGGATCCACGAGCAGTACTTC. Its translation: CASSLVAGGIHEQYF.

The chain recombines TRBV29-1 with TRBJ1-3, with D possibly being TRBD1 (5 bases). CDR3 length: 13 residues. Germline lookup yields CDR1 SQVTM and CDR2 ANQGSEA. Trimming cost V 4 bases and J 1 base, with 8 bases left between them. The CDR3 spells CSVVAGSGNTIYF. The CDR3 DNA follows: TGCAGCGTTGTCGCAGGGTCTGGAAACACCATATATTTT.

Here the CDR3 reads CASMHRRGQGNTEAFF. The CDR3 DNA follows: TGTGCCAGTATGCACCGGAGGGGACAGGGGAACACTGAAGCTTTCTTT. The V call is TRBV19, the J call TRBJ1-1; 9 nucleotides agree with TRBD1. CDR3 length equals 16 residues. V lost 7 bases and J lost 1; bases outside the gene matches: 10. Germline CDR1 is LNHDA and CDR2 is SQIVND (reference sequence).

The rearrangement links TRBV30 to TRBJ1-5; 10 bases match TRBD1. Trimming took 4 bases from V and 4 from J; bases not matched to a gene: 4. This CDR3 is built from 14 residues. Germline V lookup: CDR1 GTSNPN, CDR2 SVGIG (reference sequence). CDR3 in amino acids: CAWNTGQGNQPQHF. Here the CDR3 DNA reads TGTGCCTGGAATACGGGACAGGGGAATCAGCCCCAGCATTTT. The complete variable domain, with remaining parts taken from reference TRBV30 and TRBJ1-5, reads SQTIHQWPATLVQPVGSPLSLECTVEGTSNPNLYWYRQAAGRGLQLLFYSVGIGQISSEVPQNLSASRPQDRQFILSSKKLLLSDSGFYLCAWNTGQGNQPQHFGDGTRLSIL.

The chain is built from TRBV29-1 and TRBJ2-1, with D possibly being TRBD1 (5 bases). Per the germline V gene, CDR1 is SQVTM and CDR2 is ANQGSEA. Trimming shortened V by 0 bases and J by 0 bases, and 18 bases separated the two germline ends. The CDR3 loop spans 18 amino acids. The CDR3 nucleotides read TGCAGCGTTGAAGATCAGGTCCAGGGTTCGAGCTCCTACAATGAGCAGTTCTTC. Protein sequence: CSVEDQVQGSSSYNEQFF.

This clonotype was seen more than once but under ten times. V is TRBV27 and J is TRBJ2-5; no reliable D call. Trimming left V 4 bases short and J 5 bases short, with 14 bases between. Germline CDR1 is MNHEY and CDR2 is SMNVEV (reference sequence). CDR3 size: 14 residues. The DNA for the CDR3 is TGTGCCAGCAGTTCCTCGACCGGCCGCGAGACCCAGTACTTC. Translated, it gives CASSSSTGRETQYF.

The rearrangement joins TRBV5-1 to TRBJ1-5; D gene unclear. Deletions cut 2 bases from V and 4 bases from J, with 7 bases between. From germline, CDR1 is SGHRS and CDR2 YFSETQ. The CDR3 has 13 amino acids. The CDR3 coding sequence is TGCGCCAGCAGCTTATACGGAAATCAGCCCCAGCATTTT. Its protein is CASSLYGNQPQHF.

This chain uses TRBV20-1 with TRBJ2-1, with 7 bases fitting TRBD1. Losses at the gene ends were 3 bases for V and 4 bases for J; bases not matched to a gene: 18. Germline V CDR1 and CDR2: DFQATT, SNEGSKA (reference sequence). The CDR3 runs 18 residues. The CDR3, as DNA: TGCAGTGCTAGGGCCGGGACAGAACTCTCCGGCCCTTACAATGAGCAGTTCTTC. Its protein product is CSARAGTELSGPYNEQFF.

The chain links TRBV12-5 to TRBJ1-5; no clear D. Trimming stripped 7 bases from V and 0 bases from J, with 19 bases between. The CDR3 contains 17 residues. Per the germline V gene, CDR1 is LGHNT and CDR2 is FRNRAP. CDR3 region: CASVQSSSSYSNQPQHF. For the CDR3, the DNA is TGTGCTAGTGTTCAGTCGTCTTCCTCCTATAGCAATCAGCCCCAGCATTTT.

The rearrangement links TRBV29-1 to TRBJ1-1; D may be TRBD1 (6 bases). V was trimmed by 2 bases and J by 0 bases, leaving 10 bases between them. The CDR3 totals 14 residues. Germline CDR1 reads SQVTM; CDR2 reads ANQGSEA. CDR3 DNA: TGCAGCGTTGAAACGGACAGACTGAACACTGAAGCTTTCTTT. Residues: CSVETDRLNTEAFF.

The sample holds a few counts of this clonotype. This sequence joins TRBV11-3 and TRBJ2-5, with a tentative D call TRBD2 (5 bases). The CDR3 is 13 residues long. CDR1 and CDR2 from the germline V gene are SGHNT and YENEEA. The CDR3 coding sequence is TGTGCAGATCTAGCATCTGGACGAGAGACCCAGTACTTC. Translation gives CADLASGRETQYF.

The rearrangement joins TRBV15 to TRBJ2-1; possible D gene TRBD2, 6 bases. Trimming removed 3 bases at V and 7 bases at J, with 10 bases between. CDR1 is LNHNV, CDR2 YYDKDF, per germline (reference sequence). CDR3 length: 13 amino acids. The chain's CDR3 is CATSSLRGNEQFF. The CDR3 DNA reads as TGTGCCACCAGCAGCCTACGGGGGAATGAGCAGTTCTTC.

This clonotype was counted between two and nine times. The chain couples TRBV19 to TRBJ1-1; TRBD1 might be the D (6 bases). Germline V gene lookup returns CDR1 LNHDA and CDR2 SQIVND (reference sequence). CDR3 size: 12 residues. The V end was cut by 8 bases, the J end by 2 bases, with 9 bases between. CDR3 DNA: TGTGCCAGTCTGGACAGAAACACTGAAGCTTTCTTT. Translation gives CASLDRNTEAFF.

J is TRBJ1-5 and V is TRBV29-1, with unresolved D. Germline V lookup: CDR1 SQVTM, CDR2 ANQGSEA. V was cut by 0 bases and J by 7 bases, with 10 bases left in between. This CDR3 comprises 13 residues. Written as DNA, the CDR3 is TGCAGCGTTGAAGAGACCGTGGGGCAGCCCCAGCATTTT. Its translation: CSVEETVGQPQHF.